This T cell receptor beta chain stems from a study of OX40 agonist ivuxolimab in advanced cancers. Study overall: The patients got ivuxolimab, which is an agonistic anti-OX40 (CD134) antibody. Patients enrolled in dose escalation were diagnosed with hepatocellular carcinoma, melanoma, renal cell or head and neck cancer. Points from the study as a whole: Doses of 0.1 to 3.0 mg/kg were accompanied by clonal expansion of CD4+ and CD8+ blood T cells by week 6.

At baseline, cycle 4 day 1, and cycle 7 day 1, blood was sampled. The repertoire was sequenced with immunoSEQ multiplex PCR; TCRdb's copy has only in-frame clones and lacks some. This table holds roughly 50,000 clones, over 85% found once. As for this clone: Antigen unknown.

This TCR was sampled from an adult with an advanced solid tumor such as melanoma, head and neck, liver or kidney cancer. The sample here was CD4+ or CD8+ T cells sorted from blood, taken in a trial of the OX40 agonist ivuxolimab.

This CDR3 is CASSVSASTDTQYF. CDR3 nucleotides: TGTGCCAGCAGCGTCTCAGCTAGCACAGATACGCAGTATTTT. V gene TRBV9 combines with J gene TRBJ2-3; the D is unclear. Germline loops: CDR1 SGDLS, CDR2 YYNGEE. V lost 2 bases to trimming and J lost 0 bases, with 7 bases between them. The length of the CDR3 is 14 residues.